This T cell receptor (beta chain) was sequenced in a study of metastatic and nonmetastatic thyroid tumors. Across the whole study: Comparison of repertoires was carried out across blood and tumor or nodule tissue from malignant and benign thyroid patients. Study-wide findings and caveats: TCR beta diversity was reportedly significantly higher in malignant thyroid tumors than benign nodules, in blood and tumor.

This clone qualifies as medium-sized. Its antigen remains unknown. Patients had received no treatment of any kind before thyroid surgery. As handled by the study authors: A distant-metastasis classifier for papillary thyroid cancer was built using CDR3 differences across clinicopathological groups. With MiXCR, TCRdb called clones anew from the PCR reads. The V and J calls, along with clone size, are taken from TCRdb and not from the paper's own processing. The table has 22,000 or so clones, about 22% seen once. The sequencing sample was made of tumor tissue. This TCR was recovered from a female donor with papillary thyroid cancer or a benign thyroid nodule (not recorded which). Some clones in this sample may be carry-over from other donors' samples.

CDR3 DNA: TGTGCCAGTAGTATGGGCCTAGCGGGAGGTTTTACCGGGGAGCTGTTTTTT. Translated, it gives CASSMGLAGGFTGELFF. The genes are TRBV19 and TRBJ2-2, with 11 bases that match TRBD2. Germline CDR1 reads LNHDA; CDR2 reads SQIVND (reference sequence). J gave up 5 bases and V 3 bases, and 8 bases lay outside the gene matches. CDR3 length: 17 residues.